The 29 T cell receptor beta chains listed next were all sequenced from one sample in a study of long-term antiretroviral therapy in people with HIV. Sequencing relied on immunoSEQ assay v3.0, run at survey level. The table came from immunoSEQ multiplex PCR; TCRdb's copy has only in-frame clones and leaves some out. Of 20,000 or so clones listed, approximately 80% are singletons. This sample comprised unsorted PBMCs, obtained 0.1 years before starting antiretroviral therapy. These receptors came from a man aged 35-49 years with HIV.

The J gene is TRBJ1-1, the V gene TRBV14; D may be TRBD1 (5 bases). V gave up 4 bases and J gave up 0 bases, with 6 bases separating them. Per germline, CDR1 SGHDN and CDR2 FVKESK. The CDR3 totals 13 residues. The CDR3 here is CASSRGVNTEAFF. CDR3 nucleotide sequence: TGTGCCAGCAGCCGGGGGGTGAACACTGAAGCTTTCTTT.

The chain has TRBV27 and TRBJ2-5; TRBD1 is a possible D gene (6 bases). Trimming left V 4 bases short and J 5 bases short, with 14 bases between. The CDR3 sequence is 14 residues long. Germline CDR1 reads MNHEY; CDR2 reads SMNVEV (reference sequence). The CDR3 protein is CASSSPARGETQYF. DNA of the CDR3: TGTGCCAGCAGTTCCCCAGCGAGGGGGGAGACCCAGTACTTC.

The chain employs TRBV30 and TRBJ2-3; TRBD1 might be the D (6 bases). This CDR3 is built from 15 residues. V dropped 0 bases and J dropped 2 bases, with 12 bases sitting between them. Germline-derived CDR1 and CDR2 are GTSNPN and SVGIG (reference sequence). The CDR3, as DNA: TGTGCCTGGAGTGTAGGGGGAACTGCCACAGATACGCAGTATTTT. It translates to CAWSVGGTATDTQYF.

This clone was seen only a few times. The chain uses TRBV28 and TRBJ1-1, with D uncertain. Trimming stripped 5 bases from V and 2 bases from J, with 9 bases between. Germline lookup yields CDR1 MDHEN and CDR2 SYDVKM. CDR3 size: 13 residues. For the CDR3, the DNA is TGTGCCAGCAGTGATGGGTCCAACACTGAAGCTTTCTTT. It specifies CASSDGSNTEAFF.

The chain carries TRBV5-1 and TRBJ2-1, with TRBD2 identical over 12 bases. The CDR3 runs to 15 residues. The germline CDR1 and CDR2 sequences are SGHRS and YFSETQ. V lost 4 bases, J lost 7 bases, and 6 bases stayed unmatched. The CDR3 region has the DNA TGCGCCAGCAGCGCCGCCGGGACTAGCGGGAATGAGCAGTTCTTC. It encodes CASSAAGTSGNEQFF.

This chain joins TRBV19 and TRBJ2-7, with D maybe TRBD2 (7 bases). Germline V gene data show CDR1 as LNHDA and CDR2 as SQIVND (reference sequence). The CDR3 loop spans 13 amino acids. Trimming left V 6 bases short and J 6 bases short, with 15 bases between. The CDR3 protein is CASSHPGGREQYF. CDR3 nucleotide sequence: TGTGCCAGTAGCCACCCCGGGGGGCGCGAGCAGTACTTC.

The CDR3 region is CASSVGNRENYGYTF. The CDR3 nucleotides are TGTGCCAGCAGCGTAGGGAACAGGGAAAACTATGGCTACACCTTC. V usage is TRBV9 and J usage is TRBJ1-2, with D perhaps matching TRBD1 (6 bases). There are 15 residues in the CDR3. The ends were cut back, 0 bases at V and 2 bases at J, with 11 bases in the middle. Germline loops: CDR1 SGDLS, CDR2 YYNGEE.

V is TRBV15 and J is TRBJ2-2; D perhaps matches TRBD1 (5 bases). Trimming left V 6 bases short and J 1 base short, with 15 bases between. The V gene's germline CDR1 is LNHNV and CDR2 YYDKDF (reference sequence). The CDR3 loop spans 16 amino acids. The CDR3 nucleotides read TGTGCCACCAGTCCATTAGGGGTAGGGAACACCGGGGAGCTGTTTTTT. It yields the protein CATSPLGVGNTGELFF.

This clone was seen a handful of times. This rearrangement joins TRBV2 to TRBJ2-1, with TRBD1 matching 11 bases. Germline CDR1 is SNHLY and CDR2 is FYNNEI. The V gene end was trimmed by 3 bases and the J gene end by 6 bases; junction bases not matched to a gene: 10. CDR3 length: 17 residues. CDR3 residues: CASSEGRTGGLSNEQFF. CDR3 sequence (DNA): TGTGCCAGCAGTGAGGGCCGGACAGGGGGCTTAAGCAATGAGCAGTTCTTC.

The chain is built from TRBV18 and TRBJ1-2; no reliable D call. The V end lost 1 base, the J end lost 0 bases, and 12 bases lay between the germline ends. Germline loops: CDR1 KGHSH, CDR2 LQKENI. The CDR3 contains 16 residues. The CDR3 DNA follows: TGTGCCAGCTCACCACAGAAGGCCACCACTAACTATGGCTACACCTTC. Amino acid sequence: CASSPQKATTNYGYTF.

There are a few counts of this clone. The chain joins TRBV28 to TRBJ2-7; no definite D call. The germline CDR1 and CDR2 sequences are MDHEN and SYDVKM. V lost 6 bases and J 7 bases, leaving 10 bases between the germline ends. The CDR3 contains 11 residues. The CDR3 here is CASRSLWEQYF. The DNA for the CDR3 is TGTGCCAGCAGGTCACTCTGGGAGCAGTACTTC.

This chain uses TRBV5-1 with TRBJ2-4; the D call may be TRBD1 or TRBD2 (7 bases each). The CDR3 totals 13 residues. CDR1 is SGHRS and CDR2 is YFSETQ in the germline V gene. Trimming stripped 5 bases from V and 8 bases from J, with 14 bases between. Written as DNA, the CDR3 is TGCGCCAGCAGGCGGGACAGCGGGGACATTCAGTACTTC. Residues: CASRRDSGDIQYF.

This rearrangement joins TRBV7-8 to TRBJ2-5, with 10 bases matching TRBD2. The CDR3 is 14 residues long. V shed 8 bases, J shed 1 base, and the junction held 4 bases outside the gene matches. Germline V gene lookup returns CDR1 SGHVS and CDR2 FQNEAQ. The CDR3 protein is CASAGLATQETQYF. The DNA of the CDR3 is TGTGCCAGCGCGGGACTAGCGACCCAAGAGACCCAGTACTTC.

This clone was counted between two and nine times. V is TRBV2 and J is TRBJ2-2, with TRBD2 identical over 7 bases. Trimming at V came to 8 bases and at J to 2 bases, leaving 5 bases not matched to a gene. This CDR3 is built from 14 residues. Germline CDR1 reads SNHLY; CDR2 reads FYNNEI. DNA for the CDR3: TGTGCCAGCGGGGGGGATGGAAACACCGGGGAGCTGTTTTTT. It is translated as CASGGDGNTGELFF.

This rearrangement joins TRBV6-5 to TRBJ2-7; 13 bases fit TRBD2. V lost 5 bases and J lost 4; bases outside the gene matches: 5. CDR3 length: 15 amino acids. The germline V gene has CDR1 MNHEY and CDR2 SVGAGI. The CDR3 DNA sequence: TGTGCCAGCAGTCCCGGGACTAGCGGGAAGTACGAGCAGTACTTC. This sequence encodes CASSPGTSGKYEQYF.

The count of this clone is one. The chain is built from TRBV7-2 and TRBJ1-4, with a tentative D call TRBD1 (6 bases). CDR1 is SGHTA and CDR2 is FQGNSA in the germline V gene. The CDR3 has 15 amino acids. The germline V and J ends were trimmed by 2 bases and 7 bases, with 14 bases remaining between them. The CDR3: CASSLSQGGGEKLFF. CDR3 in DNA: TGTGCCAGCAGCTTATCCCAGGGAGGGGGTGAAAAACTGTTTTTT.

This clone was seen more than once but under ten times. The rearrangement links TRBV6-6 to TRBJ2-7; 7 bases line up with TRBD2. Losses at the gene ends were 2 bases for V and 3 bases for J; bases not matched to a gene: 7. The CDR3 extends over 15 amino acids. Germline V CDR1 and CDR2: MNHNY, SVGAGI (reference sequence). In DNA form, the CDR3 reads TGTGCCAGCAGTTACGGGGCGGGAGCTGACTACGAGCAGTACTTC. Translating gives CASSYGAGADYEQYF.

This clone showed up just a few times. The V gene is TRBV9, the J gene TRBJ2-2, with D tentatively TRBD1 or TRBD2 (6 bases each). CDR3 length: 16 residues. CDR1 and CDR2 (germline): SGDLS, YYNGEE. Trimming removed 1 base at V and 6 bases at J, with 16 bases between. In DNA, the CDR3 is TGTGCCAGCAGCGTACTTCGGGACACGGGGGCCGGGGAGCTGTTTTTT. It yields the protein CASSVLRDTGAGELFF.

The chain joins TRBV2 to TRBJ2-7; no definite D call. The germline V gene encodes CDR1 SNHLY and CDR2 FYNNEI. V was shortened by 2 bases and J by 6 bases, with 8 bases between the two germline ends. The CDR3 extends over 12 amino acids. CDR3 sequence (DNA): TGTGCCAGCAGTGAAACGAGGACCGAGCAGTACTTC. As protein: CASSETRTEQYF.

V usage is TRBV29-1 and J usage is TRBJ2-5, with a possible D match to TRBD1 (6 bases). V lost 8 bases to trimming and J lost 5 bases, with 18 bases between them. Germline V gene data show CDR1 as SQVTM and CDR2 as ANQGSEA. This CDR3 region has 13 residues. Here the CDR3 reads CSSVWGHGETQYF. The CDR3 DNA follows: TGCAGCTCCGTGTGGGGGCACGGGGAGACCCAGTACTTC.

The chain couples TRBV5-1 to TRBJ2-3, with D possibly matching TRBD1 (7 bases). Looked up from germline, CDR1 is SGHRS and CDR2 is YFSETQ. There are 15 residues in the CDR3. The V gene lost 0 bases and the J gene lost 6 bases, with 14 bases spanning the gap. CDR3 region: CASSLEGGRGDTQYF. CDR3 in DNA: TGCGCCAGCAGCTTGGAAGGGGGCCGGGGGGATACGCAGTATTTT.

The chain carries TRBV7-4 and TRBJ2-7; the D is unclear. The CDR3 consists of 11 residues. Germline V gives CDR1 SGHVT, CDR2 SQSDAQ. V was trimmed by 3 bases and J by 5 bases, leaving 5 bases between them. The CDR3 DNA sequence: TGTGCCAGCAGCTTGAACCACGAGCAGTACTTC. Translated, it gives CASSLNHEQYF.

The rearrangement uses TRBV6-5 and TRBJ2-7; D not certain. Germline V CDR1 and CDR2: MNHEY, SVGAGI. The CDR3 is made up of 15 amino acids. V gave up 0 bases and J gave up 3 bases, with 12 bases separating them. CDR3 in amino acids: CASSYSKYFHYEQYF. Written as DNA, the CDR3 is TGTGCCAGCAGTTACTCGAAATACTTCCACTACGAGCAGTACTTC.

The chain employs TRBV10-2 and TRBJ2-7; 7 bases line up with TRBD2. CDR3 size: 14 residues. Trimming took 5 bases from V and 1 from J; bases not matched to a gene: 5. Germline lookup yields CDR1 WSHSY and CDR2 SAAADI. CDR3 protein: CASSLAGDSYEQYF. In nucleotides, the CDR3 is TGCGCCAGCAGTTTAGCGGGTGATTCCTACGAGCAGTACTTC.

This clone has only one observation. The V gene is TRBV5-4, the J gene TRBJ2-3; D might be TRBD2 (6 bases). CDR1 SGHNT and CDR2 YYREEE come from the germline V gene (reference sequence). This CDR3 comprises 15 residues. V gave up 3 bases and J gave up 0 bases, with 11 bases separating them. CDR3 sequence (DNA): TGTGCCAGCAGCTCGGGGGAGAGAAGCACAGATACGCAGTATTTT. Translated, it gives CASSSGERSTDTQYF.

This chain uses TRBV27 with TRBJ2-6; D uncertain. The CDR3 runs 14 residues. Germline V CDR1 and CDR2: MNHEY, SMNVEV (reference sequence). V gave up 0 bases and J gave up 1 base, with 1 base separating them. The CDR3 region is CASSLSSGANVLTF. CDR3 coding DNA: TGTGCCAGCAGTTTATCTTCTGGGGCCAACGTCCTGACTTTC.

The chain is built from TRBV2 and TRBJ2-7; tentative D call: TRBD1 (6 bases). This CDR3 has 15 amino acids. With 3 bases removed from V and 0 bases from J, the gap between germline ends came to 12 bases. Germline CDR1 reads SNHLY; CDR2 reads FYNNEI. The DNA for the CDR3 is TGTGCCAGCAGTGACGGCAGGGGAAACTCCTACGAGCAGTACTTC. Amino acid sequence: CASSDGRGNSYEQYF.

V usage is TRBV29-1 and J usage is TRBJ1-1; TRBD1 might be the D (5 bases). This CDR3 contains 12 residues. The germline V gene has CDR1 SQVTM and CDR2 ANQGSEA. V lost 4 bases to trimming and J lost 4 bases, with 10 bases between them. CDR3 amino acids: CSVAVGATEAFF. Here the CDR3 DNA reads TGCAGCGTTGCCGTCGGGGCCACTGAAGCTTTCTTT.

This clone was seen only a few times. This chain connects TRBV18 to TRBJ2-1, with TRBD2 as a possible D gene (7 bases). From germline, CDR1 is KGHSH and CDR2 LQKENI. The V end was cut by 6 bases, the J end by 3 bases, with 15 bases between. This CDR3 spans 15 amino acids. This CDR3 is CASSKGGADYNEQFF. The CDR3 DNA reads as TGTGCCAGCTCCAAGGGGGGGGCTGACTACAATGAGCAGTTCTTC. Full variable domain (missing parts from reference TRBV18 and TRBJ2-1): NAGVMQNPRHLVRRRGQEARLRCSPMKGHSHVYWYRQLPEEGLKFMVYLQKENIIDESGMPKERFSAEFPKEGPSILRIQQVVRGDSAAYFCASSKGGADYNEQFFGPGTRLTVL.